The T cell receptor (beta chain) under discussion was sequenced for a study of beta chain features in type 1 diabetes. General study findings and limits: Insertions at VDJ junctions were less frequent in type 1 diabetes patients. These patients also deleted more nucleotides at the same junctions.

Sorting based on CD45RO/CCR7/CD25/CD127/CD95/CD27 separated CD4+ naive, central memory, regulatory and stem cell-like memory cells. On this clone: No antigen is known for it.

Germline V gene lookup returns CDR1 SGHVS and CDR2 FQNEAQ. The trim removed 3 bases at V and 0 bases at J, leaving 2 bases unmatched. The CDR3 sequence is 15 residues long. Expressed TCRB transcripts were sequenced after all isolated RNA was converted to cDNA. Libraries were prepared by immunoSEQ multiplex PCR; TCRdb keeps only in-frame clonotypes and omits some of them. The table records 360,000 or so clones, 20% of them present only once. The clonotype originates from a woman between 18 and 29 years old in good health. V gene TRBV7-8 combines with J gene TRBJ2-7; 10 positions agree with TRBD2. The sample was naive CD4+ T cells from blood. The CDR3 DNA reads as TGTGCCAGCAGCTTGGGACTAGCGAGCTCCTACGAGCAGTACTTC. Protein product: CASSLGLASSYEQYF.